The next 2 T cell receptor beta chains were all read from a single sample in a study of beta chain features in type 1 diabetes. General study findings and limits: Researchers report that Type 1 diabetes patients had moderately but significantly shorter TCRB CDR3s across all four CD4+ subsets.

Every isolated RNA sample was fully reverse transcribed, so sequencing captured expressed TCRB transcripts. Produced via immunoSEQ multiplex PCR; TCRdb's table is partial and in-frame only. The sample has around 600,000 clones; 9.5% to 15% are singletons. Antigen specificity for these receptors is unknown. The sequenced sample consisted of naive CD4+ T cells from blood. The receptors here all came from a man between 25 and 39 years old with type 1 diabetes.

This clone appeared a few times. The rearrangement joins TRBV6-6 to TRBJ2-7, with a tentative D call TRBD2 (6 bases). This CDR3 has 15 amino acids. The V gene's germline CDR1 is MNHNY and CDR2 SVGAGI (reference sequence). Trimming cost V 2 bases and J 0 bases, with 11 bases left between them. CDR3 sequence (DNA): TGTGCCAGCAGTTACCTTGGAGGGACCTCCTACGAGCAGTACTTC. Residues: CASSYLGGTSYEQYF.

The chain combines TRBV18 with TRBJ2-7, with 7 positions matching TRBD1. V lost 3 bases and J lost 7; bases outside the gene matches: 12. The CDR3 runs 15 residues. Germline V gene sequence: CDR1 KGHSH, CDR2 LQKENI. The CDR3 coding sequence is TGTGCCAGCTCACCGCGGACAGGTGGCTGGGGGGAGCAGTACTTC. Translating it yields CASSPRTGGWGEQYF.